This TCR beta chain derives from a study of vaccination and CD4 T cells after COVID-19. The Oncomine TCR Beta short-read assay was applied to DNA of cultured CD4+ T cells. MiXCR was run by TCRdb on the PCR reads, yielding one entry per CDR3 protein. The sample shows under 25,000 distinct CDR3 sequences, under 70% of them seen only once. The germline V gene encodes CDR1 SGHVS and CDR2 FNYEAQ. Losses at the gene ends were 0 bases for V and 10 bases for J; bases not matched to a gene: 12. The length of the CDR3 is 17 residues. Indicated treatment: roughly 10-day PBMC culture with coronavirus spike peptide pools or control peptides (ViraFEST assay). This clonotype was seen only a few times. The target antigen is unknown.

The sequenced sample was CD4+ T cells from blood, cultured in vitro. The V and J genes are TRBV7-6 and TRBJ1-6, with TRBD1 matching 7 bases. This receptor was identified in a human donor who had recovered from COVID-19. The CDR3 here is CASSLASVGTEGSPLHF. In DNA, the CDR3 is TGTGCCAGCAGCTTAGCTTCAGTAGGGACAGAGGGGTCACCCCTCCACTTT.